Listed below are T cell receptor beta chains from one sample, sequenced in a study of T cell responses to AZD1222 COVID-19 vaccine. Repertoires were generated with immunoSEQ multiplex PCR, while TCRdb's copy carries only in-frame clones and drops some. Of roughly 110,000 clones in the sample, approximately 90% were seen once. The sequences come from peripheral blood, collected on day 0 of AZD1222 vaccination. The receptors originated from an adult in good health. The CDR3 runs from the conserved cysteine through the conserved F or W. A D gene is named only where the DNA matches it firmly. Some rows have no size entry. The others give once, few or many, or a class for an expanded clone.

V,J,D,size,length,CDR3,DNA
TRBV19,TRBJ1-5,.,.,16,CATLGGSGYSNQPQHF,TGTGCGACGCTCGGGGGGTCTGGCTATAGCAATCAGCCCCAGCATTTT
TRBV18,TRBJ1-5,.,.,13,CASSGDLNQPQHF,TGTGCCAGCTCAGGGGACCTCAATCAGCCCCAGCATTTT
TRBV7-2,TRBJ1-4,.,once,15,CASSLVSGENEKLFF,TGTGCCAGCAGCTTAGTGTCCGGGGAGAATGAAAAACTGTTTTTT
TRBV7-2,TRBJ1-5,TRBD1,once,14,CASSLDRGNQPQHF,TGTGCCAGCAGCTTGGACAGGGGCAATCAGCCCCAGCATTTT
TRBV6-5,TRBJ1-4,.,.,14,CASSRQEAREKLFF,TGTGCCAGCAGTAGACAGGAGGCACGGGAAAAACTGTTTTTT
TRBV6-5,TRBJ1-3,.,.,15,CASRIGSSSGNTIYF,TGTGCCAGCAGAATTGGGTCAAGCTCTGGAAACACCATATATTTT
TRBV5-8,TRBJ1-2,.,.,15,CASSQTGRGTYGYTF,TGTGCCAGCAGCCAGACTGGAAGGGGCACCTATGGCTACACCTTC
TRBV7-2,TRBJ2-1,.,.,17,CASSQAGTRRPSNEQFF,TGTGCCAGCAGCCAGGCAGGGACCAGGCGCCCATCCAATGAGCAGTTCTTC
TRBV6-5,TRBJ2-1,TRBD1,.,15,CASKPGQGSYNEQFF,TGTGCCAGCAAACCGGGACAGGGCTCCTACAATGAGCAGTTCTTC
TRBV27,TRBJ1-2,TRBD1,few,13,CASSLQGGYGYTF,TGTGCCAGCAGTTTACAGGGGGGCTATGGCTACACCTTC
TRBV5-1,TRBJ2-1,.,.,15,CASRDGGNSYNEQFF,TGCGCCAGCCGTGATGGGGGAAACTCCTACAATGAGCAGTTCTTC
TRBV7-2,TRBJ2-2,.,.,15,CASSRREGATGELFF,TGTGCCAGCAGCCGTAGGGAGGGGGCAACCGGGGAGCTGTTTTTT
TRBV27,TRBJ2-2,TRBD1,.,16,CASIKSGTGRTGELFF,TGTGCCAGCATTAAGTCCGGGACAGGGCGTACCGGGGAGCTGTTTTTT
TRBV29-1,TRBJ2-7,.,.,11,CSVEDPPEQYF,TGCAGCGTTGAAGACCCACCCGAGCAGTACTTC
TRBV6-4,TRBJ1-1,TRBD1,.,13,CASGTGVNTEAFF,TGTGCCAGCGGGACAGGGGTGAACACTGAAGCTTTCTTT
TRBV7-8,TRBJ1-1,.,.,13,CASSVQVNTEAFF,TGTGCCAGCAGCGTCCAGGTCAACACTGAAGCTTTCTTT
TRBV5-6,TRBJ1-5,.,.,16,CASSLSGRGGNQPQHF,TGTGCCAGCAGCTTGTCGGGGAGGGGTGGCAATCAGCCCCAGCATTTT
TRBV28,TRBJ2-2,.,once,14,CASSLTLRTGELFF,TGTGCCAGCAGTTTAACGCTCCGCACCGGGGAGCTGTTTTTT
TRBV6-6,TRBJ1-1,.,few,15,CASRADILANTEAFF,TGTGCCAGCAGGGCGGACATTTTGGCGAACACTGAAGCTTTCTTT
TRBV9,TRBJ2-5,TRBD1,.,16,CASSVQPTGTGVTQYF,TGTGCCAGCAGCGTACAACCCACCGGGACAGGGGTGACCCAGTACTTC
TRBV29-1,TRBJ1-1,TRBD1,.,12,CSVDRGTTEAFF,TGCAGCGTCGACAGGGGTACCACTGAAGCTTTCTTT
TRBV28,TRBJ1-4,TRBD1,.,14,CASTPPGTGKKLFF,TGTGCCAGCACCCCCCCCGGGACAGGAAAAAAACTGTTTTTT
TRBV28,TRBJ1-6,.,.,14,CASWTGPNPSPLHF,TGTGCCAGTTGGACGGGGCCCAATCCCTCACCCCTCCACTTT
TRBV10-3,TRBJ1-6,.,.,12,CAIRGSQSPLHF,TGTGCCATCAGGGGCAGTCAGTCACCCCTCCACTTT
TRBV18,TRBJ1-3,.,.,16,CASSPPGPTSGNTIYF,TGTGCCAGCTCACCCCCGGGCCCCACCTCTGGAAACACCATATATTTT